Shown below are 22 T cell receptor beta chains from a single sample sequenced in a study of CD8 T cells in Susac syndrome. A quantity of about 0.45 to 1 ug RNA underwent reverse transcription using random hexamers. One entry per CDR3 protein, called by TCRdb with MiXCR from the immunoSEQ multiplex PCR reads. Of 150,000 to 200,000 distinct CDR3 sequences detected, approximately 95% appear once; the ten largest clones hold roughly 0.095%. What was sequenced was CD4+ T cells from PBMCs. These receptors were collected from a human donor with multiple sclerosis.

This clonotype occurred once. The chain uses TRBV30 and TRBJ2-7; D remains ambiguous. The CDR3 is 13 residues long. Trimming took off 5 bases at V and 0 bases at J, with 11 bases between the two ends. Looked up from germline, CDR1 is GTSNPN and CDR2 is SVGIG (reference sequence). The CDR3 loop reads CAWQPRTSYEQYF. The CDR3, as DNA: TGTGCCTGGCAACCAAGGACCTCCTACGAGCAGTACTTC.

V gene TRBV2 combines with J gene TRBJ1-6; no firm D call. The V gene's germline CDR1 is SNHLY and CDR2 FYNNEI. The ends were cut back, 4 bases at V and 9 bases at J, with 16 bases in the middle. This CDR3 contains 15 residues. CDR3 loop: CASSVGNPTGSPLHF. CDR3 nucleotides: TGTGCCAGCAGTGTTGGCAATCCTACCGGTTCACCCCTCCACTTT.

The chain has TRBV24-1 and TRBJ2-3, with 7 bases aligning to TRBD1. The CDR3 contains 13 residues. CDR1 is KGHDR and CDR2 is SFDVKD in the germline V gene. V was pared by 5 bases and J by 5 bases, with 3 bases of the junction left unmatched. The CDR3 DNA reads TGTGCCACCAGTGCAAGGGGGCGAGATACGCAGTATTTT. It specifies CATSARGRDTQYF.

CDR3 bases: TGCAGTGCTAGTTCAGGGACAGCGAATTCACCCCTCCACTTT. It translates to CSASSGTANSPLHF. The rearrangement uses TRBV20-1 and TRBJ1-6; 7 nucleotides line up with TRBD1. The CDR3 has 14 amino acids. The V gene end was trimmed by 3 bases and the J gene end by 7 bases; junction bases not matched to a gene: 6. Germline V gene lookup returns CDR1 DFQATT and CDR2 SNEGSKA (reference sequence).

This clonotype was seen just once. The chain couples TRBV15 to TRBJ2-3; D possibly corresponds to TRBD1 (5 bases). The CDR3 loop spans 17 amino acids. Per germline, CDR1 LNHNV and CDR2 YYDKDF (reference sequence). Trimming shortened V by 1 base and J by 3 bases, and 17 bases separated the two germline ends. The CDR3 loop reads CATSRVGRAGQTDTQYF. CDR3 coding DNA: TGTGCCACCAGCAGAGTAGGAAGGGCAGGGCAAACAGATACGCAGTATTTT. Full variable domain (missing parts from reference TRBV15 and TRBJ2-3): DAMVIQNPRYQVTQFGKPVTLSCSQTLNHNVMYWYQQKSSQAPKLLFHYYDKDFNNEADTPDNFQSRRPNTSFCFLDIRSPGLGDTAMYLCATSRVGRAGQTDTQYFGPGTRLTVL.

This rearrangement joins TRBV2 to TRBJ2-7, with D maybe TRBD2 (7 bases). This CDR3 is built from 14 residues. The germline V gene has CDR1 SNHLY and CDR2 FYNNEI. V shed 9 bases and J shed 3 bases, with 18 bases lying between them. CDR3: CASRGGRSVYEQYF. The CDR3 bases are TGTGCCAGTAGGGGGGGACGCTCGGTCTACGAGCAGTACTTC.

The V and J genes are TRBV12-3 or TRBV12-4 and TRBJ2-6; possibly TRBD2 for D (6 bases). There are 17 residues in the CDR3. Trimming took off 7 bases at V and 0 bases at J, with 16 bases between the two ends. The CDR3 region has the DNA TGTGCCAGCAACCGGGGGAGTTGGGTCTCTGGGGCCAACGTCCTGACTTTC. Translating it yields CASNRGSWVSGANVLTF.

As DNA, the CDR3 is TGTGCCATCGCCCAGCACGATGAGCAGTTCTTC. It codes for CAIAQHDEQFF. This sequence joins TRBV10-3 and TRBJ2-1; D not resolved. There are 11 residues in the CDR3. Trimming stripped 8 bases from V and 8 bases from J, with 10 bases between. The V gene's germline CDR1 is ENHRY and CDR2 SYGVKD.

The chain has TRBV27 and TRBJ2-4; D might be TRBD2 (5 bases). Germline values: CDR1 MNHEY, CDR2 SMNVEV (reference sequence). V was trimmed by 1 base and J by 7 bases, leaving 20 bases between them. The CDR3 runs 17 residues. The CDR3 region has the DNA TGTGCCAGCAGTTTATTCGGTATTGAGGGTTTACGGAACATTCAGTACTTC. It codes for CASSLFGIEGLRNIQYF.

This clonotype has a single count. This rearrangement joins TRBV11-1 to TRBJ2-7; 11 bases map to TRBD2. Germline V CDR1 and CDR2: SGHAT, FQDESV (reference sequence). The CDR3 consists of 14 residues. Trimming removed 2 bases from V and 4 bases from J; junction bases left unmatched: 1. The CDR3 region has the DNA TGTGCCAGCAGCTTACCTAGCGGGGGGTACGAGCAGTACTTC. It translates to CASSLPSGGYEQYF.

The chain couples TRBV2 to TRBJ2-7; D is perhaps TRBD1 (8 bases). Looked up from germline, CDR1 is SNHLY and CDR2 is FYNNEI. The CDR3 is 18 amino acids. V gave up 6 bases and J gave up 0 bases, with 24 bases separating them. CDR3 bases: TGTGCCAGCAGGCGACAGGGGAGGGGGACCTTTAGCTCCTACGAGCAGTACTTC. Protein sequence: CASRRQGRGTFSSYEQYF.

This chain uses TRBV2 with TRBJ2-5; a weak D match, TRBD2 (5 bases). The CDR3 contains 14 residues. V lost 7 bases, J lost 3 bases, and 15 bases lay in between. Germline CDR1 reads SNHLY; CDR2 reads FYNNEI. The CDR3 spells CASMKGGLEETQYF. In DNA form, the CDR3 reads TGTGCCAGCATGAAAGGCGGGCTGGAAGAGACCCAGTACTTC. Full variable domain (remainder filled in from reference TRBV2 and TRBJ2-5): EPEVTQTPSHQVTQMGQEVILRCVPISNHLYFYWYRQILGQKVEFLVSFYNNEISEKSEIFDDQFSVERPDGSNFTLKIRSTKLEDSAMYFCASMKGGLEETQYFGPGTRLLVL.

The CDR3 DNA reads TGCAGTGCTAGTTGGACAGTAAGCACAGATACGCAGTATTTT. Encoded protein: CSASWTVSTDTQYF. V and J are TRBV20-1 and TRBJ2-3, with a possible D match to TRBD1 (6 bases). This CDR3 is built from 14 residues. V lost 3 bases and J lost 0, with 10 bases in between. Germline-derived CDR1 and CDR2 are DFQATT and SNEGSKA (reference sequence).

The chain joins TRBV2 to TRBJ2-7, with 7 positions matching TRBD1. Germline V gene sequence: CDR1 SNHLY, CDR2 FYNNEI. With 8 bases clipped from V and 6 bases from J, the junction kept 4 bases outside the gene matches. The CDR3 has 11 residues. The CDR3: CASQRGREQYF. CDR3 bases: TGTGCCAGCCAAAGGGGGCGCGAGCAGTACTTC.

In DNA, the CDR3 is TGTGCCACCAGTGTGAAGAGGGGAAGCAATCAGCCCCAGCATTTT. Residues: CATSVKRGSNQPQHF. This rearrangement joins TRBV24-1 to TRBJ1-5; D may be TRBD1 (5 bases). CDR1 is KGHDR, CDR2 SFDVKD, per germline. The ends were cut back, 5 bases at V and 1 base at J, with 11 bases in the middle. This CDR3 region has 15 residues.

This clonotype was detected once. The chain has TRBV5-1 and TRBJ1-2, with D perhaps matching TRBD1 (6 bases). Germline CDR1 SGHRS, CDR2 YFSETQ. Deletions cut 2 bases from V and 4 bases from J, with 15 bases between. CDR3 length: 15 residues. The CDR3 DNA is TGCGCCAGCAGCTTCCCCGGGGGGCATGGCTATGGCTACACCTTC. Protein: CASSFPGGHGYGYTF.

Only one count was recorded for this clonotype. The rearrangement links TRBV7-3 to TRBJ1-5; D is ambiguous. V was clipped by 9 bases and J by 4 bases, with 13 bases between them. Germline V gene data show CDR1 as SGHTA and CDR2 as FQGTGA. CDR3 length equals 13 residues. The CDR3 sequence: CASSAGPNQPQHF. The DNA of the CDR3 is TGTGCCAGTTCGGCAGGACCGAATCAGCCCCAGCATTTT.

This chain joins TRBV2 and TRBJ2-1; 8 nucleotides line up with TRBD1. The CDR3 loop spans 14 amino acids. J was trimmed by 7 bases and V by 6 bases; bases with no gene match: 8. Germline lookup yields CDR1 SNHLY and CDR2 FYNNEI. The chain's CDR3 is CASSGQGPGNEQFF. The CDR3 region has the DNA TGTGCCAGCAGCGGACAGGGTCCGGGGAATGAGCAGTTCTTC.

This chain links TRBV20-1 with TRBJ2-3; D is uncertain. The CDR3 loop spans 13 amino acids. Trimming stripped 3 bases from V and 6 bases from J, with 13 bases between. Germline V gene lookup returns CDR1 DFQATT and CDR2 SNEGSKA (reference sequence). The CDR3 DNA follows: TGCAGTGCTAGCCGAGCAGTAGAGGATACGCAGTATTTT. Its translation is CSASRAVEDTQYF.

V is TRBV29-1 and J is TRBJ1-2; 7 bases are a match to TRBD1. The CDR3 length is 13 residues. With V trimmed by 7 bases and J by 7 bases, 12 bases remained unmatched. The germline V gene has CDR1 SQVTM and CDR2 ANQGSEA. The CDR3 DNA reads TGCAGCGCCGAACCTCAGGGGGTTAGTGGCTACACCTTC. It yields the protein CSAEPQGVSGYTF. Drawing the rest from reference TRBV29-1 and TRBJ1-2, the complete variable domain is SAVISQKPSRDICQRGTSLTIQCQVDSQVTMMFWYRQQPGQSLTLIATANQGSEATYESGFVIDKFPISRPNLTFSTLTVSNMSPEDSSIYLCSAEPQGVSGYTFGSGTRLTVV.

This clonotype appeared a single time. The V gene is TRBV27, the J gene TRBJ2-3; TRBD2 might be the D (6 bases). This CDR3 is built from 15 residues. V lost 5 bases and J lost 5, with 17 bases in between. Germline V lookup: CDR1 MNHEY, CDR2 SMNVEV (reference sequence). As DNA, the CDR3 is TGTGCCAGCAGTATGAGACTGCCGGGGGTAGATACGCAGTATTTT. It codes for CASSMRLPGVDTQYF.

This chain joins TRBV20-1 and TRBJ2-7, with D possibly TRBD2 on 6 matching bases. The V gene lost 1 base and the J gene lost 6 bases, with 10 bases spanning the gap. This CDR3 is built from 12 residues. CDR1 is DFQATT and CDR2 is SNEGSKA in the germline V gene (reference sequence). DNA for the CDR3: TGCAGTGCTAGAGCGGGGGTCTTCGAGCAGTACTTC. It specifies CSARAGVFEQYF.